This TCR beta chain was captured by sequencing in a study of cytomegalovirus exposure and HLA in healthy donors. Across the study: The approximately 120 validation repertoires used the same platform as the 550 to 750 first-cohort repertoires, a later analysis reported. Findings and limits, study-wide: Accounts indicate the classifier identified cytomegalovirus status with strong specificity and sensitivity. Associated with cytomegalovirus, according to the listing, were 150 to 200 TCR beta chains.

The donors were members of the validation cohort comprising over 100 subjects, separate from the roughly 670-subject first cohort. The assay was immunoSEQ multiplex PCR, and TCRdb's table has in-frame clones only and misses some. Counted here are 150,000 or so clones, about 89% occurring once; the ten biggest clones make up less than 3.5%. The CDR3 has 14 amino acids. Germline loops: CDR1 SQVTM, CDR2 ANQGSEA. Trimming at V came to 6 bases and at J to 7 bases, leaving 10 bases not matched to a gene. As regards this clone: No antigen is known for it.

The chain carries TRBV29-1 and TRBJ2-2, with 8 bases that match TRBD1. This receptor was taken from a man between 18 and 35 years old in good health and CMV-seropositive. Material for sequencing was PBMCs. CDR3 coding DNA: TGCAGCGTAATTGGACAGGGCAAGGACGGGGAGCTGTTTTTT. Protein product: CSVIGQGKDGELFF.